The present entry profiles one TCR beta chain with its context. Its target is unknown. The record originates from a study of PD-L1 blockade in urothelial cancer. Looking at the study overall: Patients had undergone 0 to 3 prior chemotherapy regimens.

Study-wide findings and caveats: It was durable-benefit patients whose tumor-associated blood clones expanded more at 3 weeks.

Data came from immunoSEQ multiplex PCR; TCRdb stores just in-frame clones and leaves some out. The data hold about 19,000 clones, with around 88% observed a single time. This CDR3 is 14 amino acids long. The ends lost 5 bases at V and 1 base at J; junction bases unmatched: 1. Germline CDR1 is SGHTA and CDR2 is FQGTGA. The source is a man in his fifties with urothelial cancer. The chain links TRBV7-3 to TRBJ2-2; the match to TRBD1 covers 7 bases. The sample in question was PBMCs, obtained around atezolizumab (anti-PD-L1) treatment. The CDR3 DNA sequence: TGTGCCAGCAGCCGACAGGGGAACACCGGGGAGCTGTTTTTT. Its protein product is CASSRQGNTGELFF.